This T cell receptor beta chain was sequenced during a study of regulatory T cells in long-lasting Graves disease. Time point of the sample: newly diagnosed GD, antithyroid drugs for less than 3 months. The TCR library was made from RNA that had been extracted from PBMCs in TRIzol. Germline V gives CDR1 SQVTM, CDR2 ANQGSEA. V lost 7 bases and J lost 1; bases outside the gene matches: 10. CDR3 length: 15 residues. Construction of TCR beta libraries relied on iRepertoire HTBI primers and on Arm-PCR targeting CDR3 regions. The authors' processing: Identification across samples found 62 TRBV and 12 to 15 TRBJ segments. MiXCR, applied by TCRdb to the multiplex PCR reads, yields one record per CDR3 protein. The V and J calls here are based on TCRdb, not the publication. The table shows roughly 500,000 distinct CDR3 sequences, with less than 15% occurring only once. This clonotype appeared a few times. The sample also formed part of further work on T cells in Graves' hyperthyroidism and ophthalmopathy.

This clonotype was obtained from a man younger than 40 with Graves disease. This material consisted of peripheral blood mononuclear cells (PBMCs), taken at new diagnosis, from a patient treated with antithyroid drugs. The chain links TRBV29-1 to TRBJ2-1; TRBD1 matches at 7 bases. CDR3 region: CSADSGQTSYNEQFF. In DNA, the CDR3 is TGCAGCGCAGATTCGGGACAGACTTCCTACAATGAGCAGTTCTTC.